This T cell receptor beta chain was recorded in a study of breast tumors, draining lymph nodes, adjacent tissues. Trimming removed 3 bases from V and 7 bases from J; junction bases left unmatched: 9. The germline CDR1 and CDR2 sequences are MGHRA and YSYEKL. The CDR3 spans 15 residues. Notes on the study in general: Data only fit, rather than demonstrated, lymph node origin of most tumor T cells. Tumor and nontumor repertoires were significantly more similar in luminal-like than in basal-like breast cancer. Findings are consistent with lymph node origin and intratumoral expansion of most tumor T cells. Tumor repertoires ranked between lymph nodes and nontumor tissue in diversity, with V and J gene preferences.

Only a few counts were recorded for this clonotype. The antigen is not known. TCRdb independently ran MiXCR on the multiplex PCR reads; one entry per CDR3 protein. Of over 130,000 distinct CDR3 sequences in the sample, approximately 29% were seen once. Axillary draining lymph nodes of breast cancer patients supplied the node samples. This rearrangement joins TRBV4-1 to TRBJ1-1; 9 bases are shared with TRBD1. Sequenced sample: axillary lymph node tissue. This receptor was taken from a female donor with breast cancer. Some clones in this sample may be carry-over from other donors' samples. The DNA for the CDR3 is TGCGCCAGCAGCCATTGGCCCCGGGACAGGGTTGAAGCTTTCTTT. This encodes CASSHWPRDRVEAFF.